Listed here are 29 T cell receptor beta chains from one sample, sequenced in a study of cytomegalovirus exposure and HLA in healthy donors. It was with 60 Vbeta and 13 Jbeta primers that the PCR ran. TCRdb keeps only in-frame clones here, not all; method: immunoSEQ multiplex PCR. The sample gives about 200,000 clones, 70% of which show up once; less than 3% is in the top ten. The sequenced material came from PBMCs. Receptors were obtained from a man aged 40-55 years in good health and CMV-seropositive.

The chain employs TRBV5-4 and TRBJ2-3, with D tentatively TRBD2 (6 bases). The CDR3 spans 15 residues. Germline loops: CDR1 SGHNT, CDR2 YYREEE (reference sequence). V was shortened by 2 bases and J by 0 bases, with 10 bases between the two germline ends. The CDR3 nucleotides read TGTGCCAGCAGCTTTGGGGGGACTAGCACAGATACGCAGTATTTT. Translation gives CASSFGGTSTDTQYF.

The chain uses TRBV19 and TRBJ2-5, with 11 bases fitting TRBD2. The germline V gene encodes CDR1 LNHDA and CDR2 SQIVND (reference sequence). V lost 3 bases, J lost 5 bases, and 5 bases stayed unmatched. This CDR3 spans 15 amino acids. The DNA for the CDR3 is TGTGCCAGTAGTATGACTAGCGGGGCGGGGGAGACCCAGTACTTC. This gives the protein CASSMTSGAGETQYF.

The chain uses TRBV2 and TRBJ2-3; TRBD2 is a possible D gene (5 bases). The CDR3 is made up of 14 amino acids. The V gene lost 8 bases and the J gene lost 4 bases, with 16 bases spanning the gap. The germline gives CDR1 SNHLY, CDR2 FYNNEI. The CDR3 DNA reads TGTGCCAGCGGGCCGGAGACTACCCCAGATACGCAGTATTTT. This gives the protein CASGPETTPDTQYF.

This clone appeared once. The chain employs TRBV18 and TRBJ1-6, with 8 bases matching TRBD1. Germline CDR1 reads KGHSH; CDR2 reads LQKENI. The J segment lost 4 bases and the V segment lost 6 bases, leaving 5 bases of the junction unmatched. The CDR3 has 15 amino acids. The CDR3 nucleotides read TGTGCCAGCTCGCCAGGACAGGGATATAATTCACCCCTCCACTTT. Protein sequence: CASSPGQGYNSPLHF.

This chain's CDR3 is CASSEGVWTGELFF. CDR3 sequence (DNA): TGTGCCAGCAGTGAAGGGGTTTGGACCGGGGAGCTGTTTTTT. The chain employs TRBV6-4 and TRBJ2-2; TRBD1 might be the D (5 bases). Looked up from germline, CDR1 is MRHNA and CDR2 is SNTAGT. V lost 3 bases and J 5 bases, leaving 10 bases between the germline ends. CDR3 length: 14 amino acids.

V gene TRBV7-2 combines with J gene TRBJ2-5, with 8 nucleotides matching TRBD2. Germline V lookup: CDR1 SGHTA, CDR2 FQGNSA. CDR3 length: 14 residues. V gave up 5 bases and J gave up 5 bases; unmatched junction bases: 7. The CDR3 DNA reads TGTGCCAGCAGCCTATCACGGGGGGGGGAGACCCAGTACTTC. This gives the protein CASSLSRGGETQYF.

The genes are TRBV19 and TRBJ1-2; perhaps TRBD1 as D (5 bases). CDR1 and CDR2 from the germline V gene are LNHDA and SQIVND (reference sequence). The CDR3 runs 13 residues. Between the trimmed V and J ends, which lost 3 bases and 4 bases, there was a span of 9 bases. The CDR3 region has the DNA TGTGCCAGTAGTATCCAGGGTACCTATGGCTACACCTTC. It encodes CASSIQGTYGYTF. Full variable domain (missing parts from reference TRBV19 and TRBJ1-2): DGGITQSPKYLFRKEGQNVTLSCEQNLNHDAMYWYRQDPGQGLRLIYYSQIVNDFQKGDIAEGYSVSREKKESFPLTVTSAQKNPTAFYLCASSIQGTYGYTFGSGTRLTVV.

This clone occurred once. This rearrangement joins TRBV11-1 to TRBJ1-1; D remains ambiguous. The CDR3 totals 13 residues. Germline CDR1 reads SGHAT; CDR2 reads FQDESV (reference sequence). Trimming cost V 2 bases and J 6 bases, with 10 bases left between them. The CDR3, as DNA: TGTGCCAGCAGCTTAACATTGGTCTCTGAAGCTTTCTTT. Amino acids: CASSLTLVSEAFF.

Comment on this clone: Other DNA sequences in the same sample also yield this CDR3. The gene calls are TRBV7-9 and TRBJ1-1; D possibly corresponds to TRBD1 (6 bases). Trimming left V 6 bases short and J 4 bases short, with 9 bases between. The CDR3 sequence is 12 residues long. Germline lookup yields CDR1 SEHNR and CDR2 FQNEAQ (reference sequence). The CDR3 reads CASRPDSTEAFF. The CDR3 nucleotides read TGTGCCAGCAGGCCGGACAGCACTGAAGCTTTCTTT.

Only a few counts were recorded for this clone. The gene calls are TRBV7-2 and TRBJ1-2; TRBD1 agrees at 9 bases. This CDR3 is 16 amino acids long. Germline V gene sequence: CDR1 SGHTA, CDR2 FQGNSA. The ends lost 4 bases at V and 3 bases at J; junction bases unmatched: 9. CDR3 protein: CASSSYRGRTDYGYTF. The CDR3, as DNA: TGTGCCAGCAGCTCCTACAGGGGGCGCACGGACTATGGCTACACCTTC.

This clone is a singleton in its sample. V and J are TRBV7-9 and TRBJ1-6, with 7 bases aligning to TRBD1. V shed 4 bases, J shed 6 bases, and the junction held 6 bases outside the gene matches. CDR1 and CDR2 (germline): SEHNR, FQNEAQ (reference sequence). The CDR3 is 15 residues long. As DNA, the CDR3 is TGTGCCAGCAGCTCAGGGGGGCTTCGTAATTCACCCCTCCACTTT. This gives the protein CASSSGGLRNSPLHF.

The V call is TRBV6-1, the J call TRBJ2-7; 7 bases are shared with TRBD2. The CDR3 contains 14 residues. The junction had 6 bases not matched to a gene; V was cut back by 6 bases and J by 1 base. Germline V lookup: CDR1 MNHNS, CDR2 SASEGT. As DNA, the CDR3 is TGTGCCAGCAGGAGCGGACTAGTTTCCTACGAGCAGTACTTC. It codes for CASRSGLVSYEQYF.

The chain employs TRBV23-1 and TRBJ1-2; the match to TRBD1 covers 9 bases. TRBV23-1 is an ORF for which the function is uncertain. V shed 10 bases and J 4 bases; nucleotides not matched to a gene: 10. This CDR3 is built from 14 residues. The CDR3 region has the DNA TGCGCCATCCCGGGACAGGGTTTTTGCTATGGCTACACCTTC. As protein: CAIPGQGFCYGYTF.

This rearrangement joins TRBV18 to TRBJ1-5; unclear D gene. Trimming cost V 6 bases and J 8 bases, with 11 bases left between them. Germline-derived CDR1 and CDR2 are KGHSH and LQKENI. The CDR3 extends over 12 amino acids. CDR3 in amino acids: CASSRLQEPQHF. CDR3 in DNA: TGTGCCAGCTCGCGATTGCAGGAGCCCCAGCATTTT.

This clone has a handful of counts. This chain connects TRBV19 to TRBJ2-3, with 9 bases that match TRBD2. With 5 bases clipped from V and 1 base from J, the junction kept 4 bases outside the gene matches. The V gene's germline CDR1 is LNHDA and CDR2 SQIVND (reference sequence). This CDR3 is built from 15 residues. In DNA form, the CDR3 reads TGTGCCAGTAGTCTCCGACTAGCGGGCACAGATACGCAGTATTTT. This sequence encodes CASSLRLAGTDTQYF.

The gene calls are TRBV6-1 and TRBJ2-7; TRBD1 aligns across 10 bases. Looked up from germline, CDR1 is MNHNS and CDR2 is SASEGT. V lost 5 bases to trimming and J lost 3 bases; unmatched junction nucleotides: 7. This CDR3 is 15 amino acids long. CDR3 region: CASSWGQGPVYEQYF. The CDR3 region has the DNA TGTGCCAGCAGTTGGGGACAGGGGCCAGTCTACGAGCAGTACTTC.

The rearrangement uses TRBV5-3 and TRBJ2-7; D is perhaps TRBD1 (5 bases). TRBV5-3 is an open reading frame, and its role is uncertain. The CDR3 spans 13 residues. V shed 0 bases and J shed 5 bases, with 9 bases lying between them. The CDR3 DNA follows: TGTGCCAGAAGCTTGGACAGGACGAACGAGCAGTACTTC. Translated, it gives CARSLDRTNEQYF.

The V call is TRBV18, the J call TRBJ2-7; D may be TRBD1 (6 bases). The CDR3 consists of 15 residues. CDR1 and CDR2 from the germline V gene are KGHSH and LQKENI. V lost 3 bases and J 2 bases, leaving 14 bases between the germline ends. This CDR3 reads CASSPSSAGAYEQYF. In DNA, the CDR3 is TGTGCCAGCTCACCTTCATCGGCAGGGGCCTACGAGCAGTACTTC.

About this clone: Other DNA sequences in the same sample also yield this CDR3. The chain links TRBV5-4 to TRBJ1-2; D is unresolved. Germline CDR1 SGHNT, CDR2 YYREEE (reference sequence). Trimming stripped 0 bases from V and 2 bases from J, with 8 bases between. There are 14 residues in the CDR3. CDR3 DNA sequence: TGTGCCAGCAGCTTGGTGGGCCAAAACTATGGCTACACCTTC. This gives the protein CASSLVGQNYGYTF.

This clone was seen more than once but under ten times. This chain joins TRBV2 and TRBJ1-6; D possibly corresponds to TRBD1 (5 bases). Germline CDR1 SNHLY, CDR2 FYNNEI. The V gene lost 6 bases and the J gene lost 8 bases, with 11 bases spanning the gap. This CDR3 contains 13 residues. CDR3 sequence (DNA): TGTGCCAGCAGGGGCGGGGGTGATTCACCCCTCCACTTT. Protein: CASRGGGDSPLHF.

This clone has only one observation. This chain uses TRBV29-1 with TRBJ1-4, with D hard to call. V lost 4 bases and J 7 bases, leaving 13 bases between the germline ends. The CDR3 contains 13 residues. CDR1 is SQVTM, CDR2 ANQGSEA, per germline. The CDR3 loop is CSVARSRSEKLFF. The CDR3 DNA follows: TGCAGCGTTGCTCGCTCCAGATCTGAAAAACTGTTTTTT.

The chain has TRBV11-2 and TRBJ2-1, with D maybe TRBD2 (5 bases). The CDR3 runs to 13 residues. CDR1 is SGHAT, CDR2 FQNNGV, per germline. The V and J ends lost 1 base and 10 bases respectively, with 11 bases between them. CDR3: CASSLGLAGEQFF. CDR3 sequence (DNA): TGTGCCAGCAGCTTAGGTCTAGCAGGCGAGCAGTTCTTC. The variable domain in full, completed from reference TRBV11-2 and TRBJ2-1, reads EAGVAQSPRYKIIEKRQSVAFWCNPISGHATLYWYQQILGQGPKLLIQFQNNGVVDDSQLPKDRFSAERLKGVDSTLKIQPAKLEDSAVYLCASSLGLAGEQFFGPGTRLTVL.

CDR3 nucleotide sequence: TGTGCCAGCAGTGAAATGGCGGGGGGCGGGGAGACCCAGTACTTC. It is translated as CASSEMAGGGETQYF. This chain joins TRBV6-1 and TRBJ2-5; 8 nucleotides agree with TRBD2. CDR1 and CDR2 (germline): MNHNS, SASEGT. The ends lost 2 bases at V and 5 bases at J; junction bases unmatched: 7. The CDR3 has 15 amino acids.

CDR3 in DNA: TGTGCCATCAAGGGACAGGGGGTATCGGGCTACACCTTC. It codes for CAIKGQGVSGYTF. The J gene is TRBJ1-2, the V gene TRBV10-3; TRBD1 aligns across 11 bases. The V segment lost 7 bases and the J segment 8 bases; nucleotides outside the gene matches: 6. This CDR3 region has 13 residues. Looked up from germline, CDR1 is ENHRY and CDR2 is SYGVKD.

This rearrangement joins TRBV5-1 to TRBJ2-3, with D perhaps matching TRBD1 (5 bases). The CDR3 consists of 15 residues. The ends were cut back, 0 bases at V and 0 bases at J, with 8 bases in the middle. Germline V gene data show CDR1 as SGHRS and CDR2 as YFSETQ. In nucleotides, the CDR3 is TGCGCCAGCAGCTTGGACAGGAGAAGCACAGATACGCAGTATTTT. It translates to CASSLDRRSTDTQYF.

This clone was counted a few times. This rearrangement joins TRBV13 to TRBJ1-2, with TRBD1 matching 7 bases. Losses at the gene ends were 6 bases for V and 5 bases for J; bases not matched to a gene: 9. This CDR3 has 14 amino acids. In germline, CDR1 is PRHDT, CDR2 FYEKMQ (reference sequence). The CDR3 protein is CASRQGQEKYGYTF. The CDR3 region has the DNA TGTGCCAGCAGACAAGGACAGGAAAAATATGGCTACACCTTC.

The chain recombines TRBV5-1 with TRBJ2-5; 9 nucleotides match TRBD1. Looked up from germline, CDR1 is SGHRS and CDR2 is YFSETQ. J lost 2 bases, V lost 4 bases, and 9 bases had no gene match. The CDR3 sequence is 16 residues long. CDR3 nucleotides: TGCGCCAGCAGCGCACAGGGGGCGGCGGATCAAGAGACCCAGTACTTC. Translation: CASSAQGAADQETQYF.

This clone was counted a few times. This rearrangement joins TRBV6-1 to TRBJ1-6; 8 bases are a match to TRBD1. This CDR3 is built from 13 residues. The V gene's germline CDR1 is MNHNS and CDR2 SASEGT. Germline trimming cut 1 base from V and 13 bases from J; bases unmatched to any gene: 3. DNA for the CDR3: TGTGCCAGCAGTGAAGGGACAGGGCTTCCCCTCCACTTT. This sequence encodes CASSEGTGLPLHF.

The V gene is TRBV2, the J gene TRBJ1-1; tentative D call: TRBD1 (5 bases). The germline CDR1 and CDR2 sequences are SNHLY and FYNNEI. The V end was cut by 5 bases, the J end by 1 base, with 17 bases between. This CDR3 comprises 16 residues. The CDR3 sequence: CASSPRGVRWNTEAFF. The CDR3 bases are TGTGCCAGCAGTCCGCGGGGGGTAAGGTGGAACACTGAAGCTTTCTTT.